These 30 T cell receptor beta chains came from one sample sequenced in a study of cytotoxic CD8 clonotypes in ibrutinib-treated CLL. The protocol was immunoSEQ multiplex PCR, while the TCRdb copy is restricted to in-frame clones and leaves out a portion. The sample lists approximately 100,000 clones, approximately 82% occurring once. This specimen was PBMCs, taken after 12 months of ibrutinib treatment. Receptor source: a human donor with chronic lymphocytic leukemia.

This clone was detected many times. This chain uses TRBV6-5 with TRBJ1-1; D perhaps matches TRBD1 (5 bases). CDR1 and CDR2 (germline): MNHEY, SVGAGI. V lost 8 bases and J lost 3, with 13 bases in between. This CDR3 is built from 13 residues. In nucleotides, the CDR3 is TGTGCCAGCGCCGGGGCAGCCCACACTGAAGCTTTCTTT. Amino acids: CASAGAAHTEAFF.

The CDR3 bases are TGCGCCAGCAGCTTGTACAGACAAGAGACCCAGTACTTC. This sequence encodes CASSLYRQETQYF. The chain couples TRBV5-1 to TRBJ2-5; D call uncertain. This CDR3 contains 13 residues. CDR1 is SGHRS and CDR2 is YFSETQ in the germline V gene. V lost 1 base to trimming and J lost 2 bases, with 6 bases between them. The variable domain in full, with the rest retrieved from reference TRBV5-1 and TRBJ2-5, is KAGVTQTPRYLIKTRGQQVTLSCSPISGHRSVSWYQQTPGQGLQFLFEYFSETQRNKGNFPGRFSGRQFSNSRSEMNVSTLELGDSALYLCASSLYRQETQYFGPGTRLLVL.

The chain joins TRBV2 to TRBJ2-1; TRBD2 agrees at 9 bases. This CDR3 spans 15 amino acids. V gave up 6 bases and J gave up 8 bases; unmatched junction bases: 11. The germline gives CDR1 SNHLY, CDR2 FYNNEI. The chain's CDR3 is CASRGVAGAAHEQFF. Here the CDR3 DNA reads TGTGCCAGCAGGGGGGTAGCGGGGGCAGCGCATGAGCAGTTCTTC.

This clone was seen more than once but under ten times. The chain has TRBV10-3 and TRBJ2-1; D uncertain. V lost 3 bases and J 7 bases, leaving 19 bases between the germline ends. The CDR3 contains 16 residues. Germline values: CDR1 ENHRY, CDR2 SYGVKD. The CDR3 sequence is CAISDIVGSALNEQFF. The CDR3 bases are TGTGCCATCAGTGATATTGTTGGCTCCGCTTTGAATGAGCAGTTCTTC.

The chain carries TRBV2 and TRBJ1-1, with D perhaps matching TRBD1 (6 bases). The germline CDR1 and CDR2 sequences are SNHLY and FYNNEI. Trimming took 6 bases from V and 1 from J, leaving 9 bases between them. This CDR3 spans 13 amino acids. The CDR3 loop is CASSSGANTEAFF. The CDR3 bases are TGTGCCAGCAGCTCAGGGGCGAACACTGAAGCTTTCTTT.

This chain connects TRBV6-1 to TRBJ1-2; D is unclear. The CDR3 is 13 amino acids. Looked up from germline, CDR1 is MNHNS and CDR2 is SASEGT. V lost 2 bases and J 1 base, leaving 5 bases between the germline ends. CDR3 in amino acids: CASSELSNYGYTF. The CDR3 DNA follows: TGTGCCAGCAGTGAACTGAGTAACTATGGCTACACCTTC.

This clone has a single count. V gene TRBV6-1 combines with J gene TRBJ2-2; D call uncertain. Between the trimmed V and J ends, which lost 2 bases and 7 bases, there was a span of 5 bases. CDR1 is MNHNS and CDR2 is SASEGT in the germline V gene. The CDR3 is made up of 12 amino acids. CDR3 residues: CASSEPGGELFF. In nucleotides, the CDR3 is TGTGCCAGCAGTGAACCGGGCGGGGAGCTGTTTTTT.

The CDR3 region has the DNA TGTGCCAGTACCCTGGGAAACACAGATACGCAGTATTTT. Its translation: CASTLGNTDTQYF. The V gene is TRBV19, the J gene TRBJ2-3; D not resolved. The CDR3 covers 13 residues. Germline lookup yields CDR1 LNHDA and CDR2 SQIVND (reference sequence). Trimming pared 7 bases from V and 2 bases from J, leaving 10 bases between.

V and J are TRBV18 and TRBJ2-3; the D is unclear. The germline V gene encodes CDR1 KGHSH and CDR2 LQKENI. The V gene lost 2 bases and the J gene lost 2 bases, with 5 bases spanning the gap. The CDR3 extends over 13 amino acids. The CDR3 coding sequence is TGTGCCAGCTCACCAACTTTCACAGATACGCAGTATTTT. Protein: CASSPTFTDTQYF.

This clone is a singleton in its sample. The chain employs TRBV15 and TRBJ2-7, with 7 bases matching TRBD2. There are 15 residues in the CDR3. Germline values: CDR1 LNHNV, CDR2 YYDKDF (reference sequence). The junction had 2 bases not matched to a gene; V was cut back by 0 bases and J by 0 bases. The CDR3 DNA follows: TGTGCCACCAGCAGAGAAGGCGGGAGCTCCTACGAGCAGTACTTC. Its protein is CATSREGGSSYEQYF.

The CDR3 region is CASSLRTGNQPQHF. The CDR3 DNA is TGTGCCAGCAGCTTACGGACAGGAAATCAGCCCCAGCATTTT. V is TRBV7-2 and J is TRBJ1-5, with 7 bases matching TRBD1. V lost 2 bases to trimming and J lost 4 bases; unmatched junction nucleotides: 2. In germline, CDR1 is SGHTA, CDR2 FQGNSA. The CDR3 has 14 amino acids.

V and J are TRBV7-2 and TRBJ2-5, with D uncertain. The CDR3 runs to 13 residues. The V gene lost 4 bases and the J gene lost 0 bases, with 6 bases spanning the gap. Germline CDR1 and CDR2: SGHTA and FQGNSA. The CDR3 sequence is CASSSLYQETQYF. DNA for the CDR3: TGTGCCAGCAGCTCCTTGTACCAAGAGACCCAGTACTTC. The full variable domain, in which reference TRBV7-2 and TRBJ2-5 provide the parts outside the CDR3, is GAGVSQSPSNKVTEKGKDVELRCDPISGHTALYWYRQSLGQGLEFLIYFQGNSAPDKSGLPSDRFSAERTGGSVSTLTIQRTQQEDSAVYLCASSSLYQETQYFGPGTRLLVL.

The chain carries TRBV6-6 and TRBJ2-7, with 9 nucleotides matching TRBD1. The germline V gene encodes CDR1 MNHNY and CDR2 SVGAGI (reference sequence). The CDR3 is made up of 16 amino acids. Trimming at V came to 2 bases and at J to 1 base, leaving 6 bases not matched to a gene. The CDR3 DNA is TGTGCCAGCAGTTACCAACAGGGGGCGGCATCCTACGAGCAGTACTTC. It yields the protein CASSYQQGAASYEQYF.

The genes are TRBV6-6 and TRBJ2-5; 8 bases align to TRBD2. This CDR3 region has 16 residues. J lost 4 bases, V lost 7 bases, and 14 bases had no gene match. Germline CDR1 is MNHNY and CDR2 is SVGAGI (reference sequence). The CDR3 DNA is TGTGCCAGCACCCAAACCCCGGGGGGGCCGTTAGAGACCCAGTACTTC. This sequence encodes CASTQTPGGPLETQYF.

The rearrangement uses TRBV18 and TRBJ1-1; D is unclear. V lost 8 bases and J lost 0, with 10 bases in between. In germline, CDR1 is KGHSH, CDR2 LQKENI. This CDR3 is built from 13 residues. CDR3 protein: CASADVLNTEAFF. In DNA form, the CDR3 reads TGTGCCAGCGCAGACGTTTTGAACACTGAAGCTTTCTTT.

The sample holds a few counts of this clone. The rearrangement links TRBV6-6 to TRBJ2-1, with D possibly being TRBD2 (6 bases). CDR3 length equals 15 residues. V dropped 6 bases and J dropped 2 bases, with 14 bases sitting between them. CDR1 is MNHNY and CDR2 is SVGAGI in the germline V gene (reference sequence). CDR3 sequence: CASSPVGGTYNEQFF. The CDR3 nucleotides read TGTGCCAGCAGCCCAGTGGGAGGTACCTACAATGAGCAGTTCTTC.

The chain couples TRBV11-1 to TRBJ2-3; 11 bases are a match to TRBD2. The trim removed 5 bases at V and 0 bases at J, leaving 7 bases unmatched. Germline V gene lookup returns CDR1 SGHAT and CDR2 FQDESV (reference sequence). This CDR3 spans 17 amino acids. CDR3 nucleotide sequence: TGTGCCAGCAGCGGACTTAGCGGGGGGGTTAGCACAGATACGCAGTATTTT. It specifies CASSGLSGGVSTDTQYF.

This chain connects TRBV6-1 to TRBJ1-4; D perhaps matches TRBD1 (5 bases). The CDR3 sequence is 14 residues long. V gave up 1 base and J gave up 5 bases, with 8 bases separating them. The V gene's germline CDR1 is MNHNS and CDR2 SASEGT. The CDR3 nucleotides are TGTGCCAGCAGTGAAGGGGGCGAGAATGAAAAACTGTTTTTT. This translates into CASSEGGENEKLFF.

V is TRBV14 and J is TRBJ2-1, with D perhaps given as TRBD1 or TRBD2 (5 bases each). The CDR3 has 15 residues. V lost 6 bases and J lost 5, with 17 bases in between. Looked up from germline, CDR1 is SGHDN and CDR2 is FVKESK. CDR3 sequence (DNA): TGTGCCAGCAGTCCTTCCGGGACGCTCAACAATGAGCAGTTCTTC. The encoded protein is CASSPSGTLNNEQFF. The variable domain in full, with the rest retrieved from reference TRBV14 and TRBJ2-1, is EAGVTQFPSHSVIEKGQTVTLRCDPISGHDNLYWYRRVMGKEIKFLLHFVKESKQDESGMPNNRFLAERTGGTYSTLKVQPAELEDSGVYFCASSPSGTLNNEQFFGPGTRLTVL.

V gene TRBV6-5 combines with J gene TRBJ2-7; 7 bases align to TRBD1. Germline V CDR1 and CDR2: MNHEY, SVGAGI. The CDR3 loop spans 13 amino acids. Losses at the gene ends were 6 bases for V and 4 bases for J; bases not matched to a gene: 6. CDR3 nucleotides: TGTGCCAGCAGCTGGGGGACAGAATACGAGCAGTACTTC. Amino acid sequence: CASSWGTEYEQYF.

This clone was seen only once. The chain carries TRBV19 and TRBJ1-3; D is possibly TRBD1 (5 bases). The CDR3 sequence is 17 residues long. In germline, CDR1 is LNHDA, CDR2 SQIVND (reference sequence). Trimming took 4 bases from V and 0 from J, leaving 16 bases between them. CDR3 in amino acids: CASSKGAAQSSGNTIYF. In nucleotides, the CDR3 is TGTGCCAGTAGTAAAGGGGCGGCACAGAGCTCTGGAAACACCATATATTTT.

The chain is built from TRBV2 and TRBJ2-3; D is unclear. V lost 7 bases to trimming and J lost 2 bases, with 4 bases between them. From germline, CDR1 is SNHLY and CDR2 FYNNEI. The CDR3 is 11 amino acids. The DNA for the CDR3 is TGTGCCAGCATGATCACAGATACGCAGTATTTT. This encodes CASMITDTQYF.

The CDR3 nucleotides read TGTGCCAGCAGTTCCACAGGGAGTCGGGACGAGCAGTACTTC. Its protein is CASSSTGSRDEQYF. The chain combines TRBV27 with TRBJ2-7, with D possibly TRBD1 on 6 matching bases. The CDR3 spans 14 residues. The ends were cut back, 4 bases at V and 5 bases at J, with 15 bases in the middle. Germline V gene sequence: CDR1 MNHEY, CDR2 SMNVEV (reference sequence).

The chain is built from TRBV11-3 and TRBJ2-7; 10 nucleotides align to TRBD1. With V trimmed by 5 bases and J by 7 bases, 11 bases remained unmatched. Germline CDR1 and CDR2: SGHNT and YENEEA. This CDR3 has 15 residues. Here the CDR3 reads CASSLGGQGPWEQYF. CDR3 bases: TGTGCCAGCAGCCTCGGGGGACAGGGGCCGTGGGAGCAGTACTTC.

Note on this clone: Within the sample, other DNA sequences also encode this same CDR3. CDR3 bases: TGTGCCTGGAGTGTAGGGAGCAATCAGCCCCAGCATTTT. Protein sequence: CAWSVGSNQPQHF. The chain employs TRBV30 and TRBJ1-5; D is ambiguous. The CDR3 totals 13 residues. With 0 bases removed from V and 1 base from J, the gap between germline ends came to 4 bases. CDR1 and CDR2 from the germline V gene are GTSNPN and SVGIG (reference sequence).

The J gene is TRBJ2-7, the V gene TRBV7-2; 9 bases agree with TRBD1. The CDR3 has 15 amino acids. Germline V gives CDR1 SGHTA, CDR2 FQGNSA. J lost 4 bases, V lost 5 bases, and 9 bases had no gene match. The CDR3 spells CASSATGTGNYEQYF. The CDR3 DNA sequence: TGTGCCAGCAGCGCCACTGGGACAGGGAATTACGAGCAGTACTTC.

The chain joins TRBV5-1 to TRBJ2-7; TRBD1 matches at 9 bases. In germline, CDR1 is SGHRS, CDR2 YFSETQ. The CDR3 consists of 16 residues. Losses at the gene ends were 4 bases for V and 3 bases for J; bases not matched to a gene: 11. CDR3 bases: TGCGCCAGCAGCCCGGGGGGACAGGGAAGTTACTACGAGCAGTACTTC. The encoded protein is CASSPGGQGSYYEQYF. The full variable domain, with the rest looked up from reference TRBV5-1 and TRBJ2-7, is KAGVTQTPRYLIKTRGQQVTLSCSPISGHRSVSWYQQTPGQGLQFLFEYFSETQRNKGNFPGRFSGRQFSNSRSEMNVSTLELGDSALYLCASSPGGQGSYYEQYFGPGTRLTVT.

CDR3 protein: CAWSVSLGQGAEAFF. DNA for the CDR3: TGTGCCTGGAGTGTAAGTCTCGGACAGGGTGCTGAAGCTTTCTTT. The gene calls are TRBV30 and TRBJ1-1; 8 bases are a match to TRBD1. Germline lookup yields CDR1 GTSNPN and CDR2 SVGIG (reference sequence). The CDR3 totals 15 residues. The J segment lost 6 bases and the V segment lost 0 bases, leaving 9 bases of the junction unmatched.

The chain links TRBV27 to TRBJ2-5, with 8 bases fitting TRBD2. CDR1 and CDR2 from the germline V gene are MNHEY and SMNVEV (reference sequence). V lost 2 bases and J lost 4; bases outside the gene matches: 9. The CDR3 extends over 16 amino acids. CDR3 sequence reads: CASSLGAGGGRETQYF. In nucleotides, the CDR3 is TGTGCCAGCAGTTTAGGGGCCGGGGGGGGCCGAGAGACCCAGTACTTC.

The chain has TRBV6-6 and TRBJ2-3; 8 nucleotides align to TRBD2. Germline V gene data show CDR1 as MNHNY and CDR2 as SVGAGI (reference sequence). V trimming: 1 base; J trimming: 3 bases; junction bases outside the gene matches: 6. This CDR3 has 16 residues. CDR3 region: CASSYLAGGLTDTQYF. Written as DNA, the CDR3 is TGTGCCAGCAGTTACTTGGCGGGGGGCTTAACAGATACGCAGTATTTT.